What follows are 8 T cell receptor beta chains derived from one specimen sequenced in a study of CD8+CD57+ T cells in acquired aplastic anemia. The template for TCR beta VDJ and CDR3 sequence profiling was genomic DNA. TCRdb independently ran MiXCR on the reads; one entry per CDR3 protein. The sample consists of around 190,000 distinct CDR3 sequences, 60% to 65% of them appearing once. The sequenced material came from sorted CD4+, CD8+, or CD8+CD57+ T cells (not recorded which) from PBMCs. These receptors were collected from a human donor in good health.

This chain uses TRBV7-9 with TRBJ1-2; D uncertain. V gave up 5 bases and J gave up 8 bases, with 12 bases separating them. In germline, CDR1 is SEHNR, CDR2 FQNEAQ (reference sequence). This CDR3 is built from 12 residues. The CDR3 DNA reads TGTGCCAGCAGCCCACCGCTCGGCGGCTACACCTTC. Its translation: CASSPPLGGYTF.

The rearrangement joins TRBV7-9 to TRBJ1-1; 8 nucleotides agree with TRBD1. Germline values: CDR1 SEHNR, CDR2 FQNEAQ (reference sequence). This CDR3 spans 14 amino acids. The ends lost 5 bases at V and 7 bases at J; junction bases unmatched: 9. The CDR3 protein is CASSTRGQGDEAFF. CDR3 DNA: TGTGCCAGCAGCACCAGGGGGCAGGGTGATGAAGCTTTCTTT.

This chain's CDR3 is CASTNQGGAYEQYF. The CDR3 bases are TGTGCCAGCACCAACCAAGGGGGGGCCTACGAGCAGTACTTC. This chain joins TRBV12-3 or TRBV12-4 and TRBJ2-7; maybe TRBD2 (7 bases). Deletions cut 7 bases from V and 2 bases from J, with 15 bases between. The CDR3 totals 14 residues.

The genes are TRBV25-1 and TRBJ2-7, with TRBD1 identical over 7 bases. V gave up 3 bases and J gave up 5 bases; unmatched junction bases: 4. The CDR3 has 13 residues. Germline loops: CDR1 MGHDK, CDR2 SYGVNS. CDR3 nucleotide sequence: TGTGCCAGCAGTGACAGACAGGGCCACGAGCAGTACTTC. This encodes CASSDRQGHEQYF.

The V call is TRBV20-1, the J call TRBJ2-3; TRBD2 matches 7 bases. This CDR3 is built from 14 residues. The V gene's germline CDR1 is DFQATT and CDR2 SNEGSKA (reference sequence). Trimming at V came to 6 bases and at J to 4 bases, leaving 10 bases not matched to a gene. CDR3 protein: CSAPGGGLPDTQYF. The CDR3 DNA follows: TGCAGTGCCCCTGGGGGGGGGTTACCAGATACGCAGTATTTT.

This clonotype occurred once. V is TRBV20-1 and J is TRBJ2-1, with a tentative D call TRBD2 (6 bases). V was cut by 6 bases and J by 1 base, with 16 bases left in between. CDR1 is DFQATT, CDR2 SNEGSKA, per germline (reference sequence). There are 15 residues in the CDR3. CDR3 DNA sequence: TGCAGTGCGCGGAATCTAGCGAGATCCTACAATGAGCAGTTCTTC. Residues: CSARNLARSYNEQFF.

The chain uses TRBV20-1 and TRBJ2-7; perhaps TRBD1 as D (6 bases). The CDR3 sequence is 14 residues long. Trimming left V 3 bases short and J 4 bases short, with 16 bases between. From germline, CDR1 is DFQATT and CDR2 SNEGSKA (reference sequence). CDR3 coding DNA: TGCAGTGCTAGCGTGGGACAACCCCCGTACGAGCAGTACTTC. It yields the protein CSASVGQPPYEQYF.

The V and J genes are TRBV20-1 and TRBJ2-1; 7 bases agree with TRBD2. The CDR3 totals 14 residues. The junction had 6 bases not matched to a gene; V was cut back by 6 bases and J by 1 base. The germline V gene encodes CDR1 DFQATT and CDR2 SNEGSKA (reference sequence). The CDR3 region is CSANGGGSYNEQFF. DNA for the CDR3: TGCAGTGCCAATGGGGGAGGGTCCTACAATGAGCAGTTCTTC.